The next 14 T cell receptor beta chains were all read from a single sample in a study of blood T cell repertoires in COVID-19 (dated by TCRdb to about 2020). Library preparation was by the immunoSEQ multiplex PCR assay. The immuneACCESS repertoire file appears here via TCRdb, limited to in-frame rearrangements. These files lack a portion of the clones; in checked studies, under half of the deficit traces to unresolved V genes, and the cause of the others is not known. The sample contains some 50,000 clones, roughly 78% of them found a single time. Of the sample, more than 8% falls within the top ten clones. Sample: peripheral blood. These receptors all come from a woman older than 75 with acute or convalescent COVID-19.

The rearrangement joins TRBV18 to TRBJ2-1; possibly TRBD2 for D (5 bases). The V gene lost 3 bases and the J gene lost 4 bases, with 13 bases spanning the gap. This CDR3 spans 15 amino acids. The germline CDR1 and CDR2 sequences are KGHSH and LQKENI. The CDR3 region has the DNA TGTGCCAGCTCACCCGATGAAACTAGGTACAATGAGCAGTTCTTC. Translation gives CASSPDETRYNEQFF.

This clone was seen more than once but under ten times. The chain recombines TRBV4-1 with TRBJ2-7; TRBD1 is a possible D gene (6 bases). This CDR3 region has 15 residues. The V and J ends lost 2 bases and 0 bases respectively, with 11 bases between them. Germline CDR1 and CDR2: MGHRA and YSYEKL. DNA for the CDR3: TGCGCCAGCAGCCAAAGGCAGGACAGCTCCTACGAGCAGTACTTC. It encodes CASSQRQDSSYEQYF.

V is TRBV5-4 and J is TRBJ2-7; 9 nucleotides agree with TRBD2. With V trimmed by 2 bases and J by 6 bases, 9 bases remained unmatched. This CDR3 comprises 15 residues. Germline assignment: CDR1 SGHNT and CDR2 YYREEE (reference sequence). In DNA, the CDR3 is TGTGCCAGCAGCTTAGACCTAGCGGGATTCGGCGAGCAGTACTTC. Protein sequence: CASSLDLAGFGEQYF. Complete variable domain (other parts from reference TRBV5-4 and TRBJ2-7): ETGVTQSPTHLIKTRGQQVTLRCSSQSGHNTVSWYQQALGQGPQFIFQYYREEENGRGNFPPRFSGLQFPNYSSELNVNALELDDSALYLCASSLDLAGFGEQYFGPGTRLTVT.

V usage is TRBV18 and J usage is TRBJ2-7; 11 positions agree with TRBD2. CDR1 KGHSH and CDR2 LQKENI come from the germline V gene. With 6 bases clipped from V and 1 base from J, the junction kept 5 bases outside the gene matches. This CDR3 has 15 amino acids. The chain's CDR3 is CASSPGLAASYEQYF. CDR3 coding DNA: TGTGCCAGCTCTCCGGGACTAGCGGCTTCCTACGAGCAGTACTTC. Supplemented by reference TRBV18 and TRBJ2-7, the full variable domain reads NAGVMQNPRHLVRRRGQEARLRCSPMKGHSHVYWYRQLPEEGLKFMVYLQKENIIDESGMPKERFSAEFPKEGPSILRIQQVVRGDSAAYFCASSPGLAASYEQYFGPGTRLTVT.

The V and J genes are TRBV10-1 and TRBJ1-1, with D possibly matching TRBD1 (6 bases). The CDR3 totals 13 residues. V shed 2 bases and J shed 3 bases, with 7 bases lying between them. The germline CDR1 and CDR2 sequences are WNHNN and SYGVQD (reference sequence). The CDR3 loop is CASSEEGDTEAFF. The CDR3 nucleotides are TGCGCCAGCAGTGAGGAGGGGGACACTGAAGCTTTCTTT.

This rearrangement joins TRBV28 to TRBJ2-1, with D uncertain. V was shortened by 5 bases and J by 2 bases, with 13 bases between the two germline ends. This CDR3 has 15 amino acids. Germline V lookup: CDR1 MDHEN, CDR2 SYDVKM. CDR3 nucleotides: TGTGCCAGCAGTCCCCCGATTACTGCCTACAATGAGCAGTTCTTC. This codes for CASSPPITAYNEQFF.

The chain couples TRBV11-2 to TRBJ2-1; no clear D gene. The CDR3 extends over 12 amino acids. Germline values: CDR1 SGHAT, CDR2 FQNNGV. V was trimmed by 5 bases and J by 5 bases, leaving 7 bases between them. The CDR3 sequence is CASSPYHNEQFF. The DNA of the CDR3 is TGTGCCAGCAGCCCTTATCACAATGAGCAGTTCTTC.

The chain employs TRBV7-6 and TRBJ2-2; D might be TRBD2 (5 bases). Per germline, CDR1 SGHVS and CDR2 FNYEAQ. Trimming took off 5 bases at V and 0 bases at J, with 13 bases between the two ends. The CDR3 extends over 16 amino acids. The CDR3 DNA reads TGTGCCAGCAGCCCGGACTTCGGTTCGAACACCGGGGAGCTGTTTTTT. Amino acid sequence: CASSPDFGSNTGELFF. The full variable domain, its missing parts supplied by reference TRBV7-6 and TRBJ2-2, is GAGVSQSPRYKVTKRGQDVALRCDPISGHVSLYWYRQALGQGPEFLTYFNYEAQQDKSGLPNDRFSAERPEGSISTLTIQRTEQRDSAMYRCASSPDFGSNTGELFFGEGSRLTVL.

To note about this clone: This same CDR3 is encoded by further DNA sequences in the sample. The chain carries TRBV2 and TRBJ2-6; perhaps TRBD1 as D (6 bases). V was cut by 6 bases and J by 0 bases, with 12 bases left in between. The CDR3 runs 16 residues. From germline, CDR1 is SNHLY and CDR2 FYNNEI. The CDR3 DNA reads as TGTGCCAGCAGCCGGACAGCCCTCTCTGGGGCCAACGTCCTGACTTTC. Amino acid sequence: CASSRTALSGANVLTF.

This clone was counted only a few times. The genes are TRBV7-8 and TRBJ2-5; tentative D call: TRBD1 (7 bases). The length of the CDR3 is 15 residues. Germline V gives CDR1 SGHVS, CDR2 FQNEAQ. V gave up 1 base and J gave up 7 bases, with 16 bases separating them. This CDR3 is CASSLGRRGAGTQYF. The CDR3 DNA reads as TGTGCCAGCAGCTTAGGGCGCAGGGGGGCGGGGACCCAGTACTTC.

This chain joins TRBV7-9 and TRBJ2-7; 7 nucleotides match TRBD2. The CDR3 has 16 amino acids. V lost 5 bases to trimming and J lost 2 bases; unmatched junction nucleotides: 12. Per germline, CDR1 SEHNR and CDR2 FQNEAQ (reference sequence). DNA for the CDR3: TGTGCCAGCAGCCAAACGGTGGCTAGCGGAACCTACGAGCAGTACTTC. This translates into CASSQTVASGTYEQYF. The entire variable domain, with the rest obtained from reference TRBV7-9 and TRBJ2-7, is as follows: DTGVSQNPRHKITKRGQNVTFRCDPISEHNRLYWYRQTLGQGPEFLTYFQNEAQLEKSRLLSDRFSAERPKGSFSTLEIQRTEQGDSAMYLCASSQTVASGTYEQYFGPGTRLTVT.

V usage is TRBV6-5 and J usage is TRBJ1-5, with 7 bases fitting TRBD1. Per germline, CDR1 MNHEY and CDR2 SVGAGI. V was clipped by 4 bases and J by 9 bases; unmatched bases: 15. The CDR3 has 16 amino acids. The CDR3 reads CASSSFSLQGQRPQHF. The DNA of the CDR3 is TGTGCCAGCAGTTCCTTCAGCTTACAGGGGCAGCGGCCCCAGCATTTT.

The chain couples TRBV12-3 or TRBV12-4 to TRBJ1-4; perhaps TRBD1 as D (5 bases). Trimming cost V 7 bases and J 8 bases, with 8 bases left between them. The CDR3 is 11 residues long. CDR3 amino acids: CASTSGEKLFF. CDR3 bases: TGTGCCAGCACTTCAGGGGAAAAACTGTTTTTT.

The sample holds a few counts of this clone. The gene calls are TRBV5-6 and TRBJ2-3, with D possibly being TRBD2 (5 bases). The CDR3 is made up of 16 amino acids. Germline lookup yields CDR1 SGHDT and CDR2 YYEEEE. The V gene lost 4 bases and the J gene lost 7 bases, with 22 bases spanning the gap. CDR3 region: CASSPLGVTARNTQYF. The CDR3 bases are TGTGCCAGCAGCCCTCTCGGGGTCACGGCCAGGAATACGCAGTATTTT.